This TCR beta chain derives from a study of blood T cells in healthy people across ages. Through a sample-barcoded 5' primer and a J-beta primer mix, a second PCR was run for roughly 6 to 11 cycles. Each cDNA molecule was tagged by a template-switch adaptor with 12 random nucleotides. From the 5' RACE reads, TCRdb called clonotypes with MiXCR, one entry per CDR3 protein. The sample records hundreds of thousands of distinct CDR3 sequences, 40% to 65% being singletons. In germline, CDR1 is DFQATT, CDR2 SNEGSKA (reference sequence). CDR3 length: 14 amino acids. Trimming took off 2 bases at V and 3 bases at J, with 11 bases between the two ends. This clonotype was observed at least ten times.

This rearrangement joins TRBV20-1 to TRBJ1-5, with a tentative D call TRBD1 (6 bases). The clonotype comes from a woman of 80 years or more in good health. Sequenced input: blood. In DNA form, the CDR3 reads TGCAGTGCTAGACCCGACAGGCTCAATCAGCCCCAGCATTTT. Protein product: CSARPDRLNQPQHF.